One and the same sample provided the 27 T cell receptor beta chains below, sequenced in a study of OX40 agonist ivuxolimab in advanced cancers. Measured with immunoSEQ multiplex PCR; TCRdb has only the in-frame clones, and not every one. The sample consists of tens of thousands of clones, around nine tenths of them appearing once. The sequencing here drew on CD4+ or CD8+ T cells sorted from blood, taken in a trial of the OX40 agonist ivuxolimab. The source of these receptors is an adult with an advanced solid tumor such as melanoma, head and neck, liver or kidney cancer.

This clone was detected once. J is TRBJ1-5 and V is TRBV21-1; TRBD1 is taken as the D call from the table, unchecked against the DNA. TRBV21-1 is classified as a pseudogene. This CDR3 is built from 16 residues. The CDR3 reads CASSKFRGHSNQPQHF. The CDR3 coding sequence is TGTGCCAGCAGCAAATTTAGGGGGCATAGCAATCAGCCCCAGCATTTT.

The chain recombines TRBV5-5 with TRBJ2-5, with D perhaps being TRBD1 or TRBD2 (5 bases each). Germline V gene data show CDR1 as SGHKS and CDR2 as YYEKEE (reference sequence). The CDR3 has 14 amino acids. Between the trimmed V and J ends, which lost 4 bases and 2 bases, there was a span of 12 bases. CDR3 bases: TGTGCCAGCAGCCTCGGGACCATACAAGAGACCCAGTACTTC. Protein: CASSLGTIQETQYF.

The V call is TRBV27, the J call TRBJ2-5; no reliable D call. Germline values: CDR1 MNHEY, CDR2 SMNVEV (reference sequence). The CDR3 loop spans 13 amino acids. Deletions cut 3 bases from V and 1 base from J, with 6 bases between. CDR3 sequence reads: CASSFYGQETQYF. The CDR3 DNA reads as TGTGCCAGCAGTTTTTACGGCCAAGAGACCCAGTACTTC.

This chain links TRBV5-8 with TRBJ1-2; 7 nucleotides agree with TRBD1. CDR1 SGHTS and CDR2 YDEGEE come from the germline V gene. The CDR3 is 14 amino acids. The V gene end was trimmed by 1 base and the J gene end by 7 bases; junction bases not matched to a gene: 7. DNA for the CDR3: TGTGCCAGCAGCTTGAGACAGGGTGTAGGTGGCTACACCTTC. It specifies CASSLRQGVGGYTF.

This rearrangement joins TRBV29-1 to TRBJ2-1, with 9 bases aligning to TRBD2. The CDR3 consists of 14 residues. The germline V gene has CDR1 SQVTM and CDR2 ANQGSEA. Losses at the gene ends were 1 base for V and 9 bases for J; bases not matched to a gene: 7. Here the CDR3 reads CSVEARTSEREQFF. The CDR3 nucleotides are TGCAGCGTTGAAGCTAGGACTAGCGAACGTGAGCAGTTCTTC.

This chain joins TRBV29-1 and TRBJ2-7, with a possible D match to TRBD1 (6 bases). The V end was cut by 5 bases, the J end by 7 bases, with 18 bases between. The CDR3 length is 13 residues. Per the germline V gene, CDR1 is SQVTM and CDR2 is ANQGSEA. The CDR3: CSVWTAGSSEQYF. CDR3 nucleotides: TGCAGCGTTTGGACAGCTGGGAGCTCGGAGCAGTACTTC.

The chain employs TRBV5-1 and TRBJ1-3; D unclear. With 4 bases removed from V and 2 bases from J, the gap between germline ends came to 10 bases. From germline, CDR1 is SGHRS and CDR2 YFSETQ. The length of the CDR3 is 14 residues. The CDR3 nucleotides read TGCGCCAGCAGCGGAGGAGGTCCTGGAAACACCATATATTTT. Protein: CASSGGGPGNTIYF.

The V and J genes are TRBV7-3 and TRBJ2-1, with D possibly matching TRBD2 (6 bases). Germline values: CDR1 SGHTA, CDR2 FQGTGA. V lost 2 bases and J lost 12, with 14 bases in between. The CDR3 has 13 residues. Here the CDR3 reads CASSLGLEGLQFF. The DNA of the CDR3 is TGTGCCAGCAGCTTAGGTCTAGAGGGACTGCAGTTCTTC.

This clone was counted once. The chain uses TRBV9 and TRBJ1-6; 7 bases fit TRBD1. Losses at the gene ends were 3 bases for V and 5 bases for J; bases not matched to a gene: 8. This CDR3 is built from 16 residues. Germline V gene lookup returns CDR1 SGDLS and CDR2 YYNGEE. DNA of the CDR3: TGTGCCAGCAGCGGGCAGACAGGGATGGATAATTCACCCCTCCACTTT. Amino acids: CASSGQTGMDNSPLHF.

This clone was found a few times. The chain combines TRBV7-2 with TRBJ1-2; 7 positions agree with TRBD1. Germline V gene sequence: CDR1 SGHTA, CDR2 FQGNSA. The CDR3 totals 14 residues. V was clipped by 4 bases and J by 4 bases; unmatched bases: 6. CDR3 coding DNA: TGTGCCAGCAGCTCACAGGGGCAGAGCTATGGCTACACCTTC. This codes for CASSSQGQSYGYTF.

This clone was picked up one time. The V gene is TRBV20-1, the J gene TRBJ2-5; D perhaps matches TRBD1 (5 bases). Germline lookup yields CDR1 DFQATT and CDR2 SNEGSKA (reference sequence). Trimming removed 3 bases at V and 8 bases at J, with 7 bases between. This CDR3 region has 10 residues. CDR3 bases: TGCAGTGCTAGGGACACTACCCAGTACTTC. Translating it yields CSARDTTQYF.

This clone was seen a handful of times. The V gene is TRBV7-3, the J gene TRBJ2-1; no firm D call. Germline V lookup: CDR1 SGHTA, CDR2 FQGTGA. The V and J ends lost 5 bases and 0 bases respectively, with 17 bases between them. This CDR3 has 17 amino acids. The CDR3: CASSPSPIFSSYNEQFF. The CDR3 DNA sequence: TGTGCCAGCAGCCCGTCTCCCATCTTTAGCTCCTACAATGAGCAGTTCTTC.

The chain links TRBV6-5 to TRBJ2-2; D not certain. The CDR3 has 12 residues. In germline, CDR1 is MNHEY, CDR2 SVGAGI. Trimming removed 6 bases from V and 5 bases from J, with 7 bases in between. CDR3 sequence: CASSQRTGELFF. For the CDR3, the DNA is TGTGCCAGCAGCCAAAGGACCGGGGAGCTGTTTTTT.

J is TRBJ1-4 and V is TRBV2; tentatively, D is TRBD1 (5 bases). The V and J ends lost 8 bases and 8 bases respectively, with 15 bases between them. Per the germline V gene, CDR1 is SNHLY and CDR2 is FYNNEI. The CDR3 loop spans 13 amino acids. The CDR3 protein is CASRGRGGEKLFF. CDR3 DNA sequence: TGTGCCAGCCGGGGGAGGGGAGGCGAAAAACTGTTTTTT.

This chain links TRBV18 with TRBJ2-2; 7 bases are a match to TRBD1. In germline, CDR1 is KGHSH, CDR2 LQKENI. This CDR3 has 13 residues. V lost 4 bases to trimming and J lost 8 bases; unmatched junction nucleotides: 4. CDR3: CASSRDRAGELFF. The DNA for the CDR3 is TGTGCCAGCTCACGCGACAGGGCTGGGGAGCTGTTTTTT.

This CDR3 reads CASSQTMVDSYNEQFF. CDR3 nucleotide sequence: TGTGCCAGCTCACAAACGATGGTGGACTCCTACAATGAGCAGTTCTTC. This chain uses TRBV18 with TRBJ2-1, with D unclear. Trimming shortened V by 4 bases and J by 0 bases, and 13 bases separated the two germline ends. Looked up from germline, CDR1 is KGHSH and CDR2 is LQKENI. CDR3 length equals 16 residues.

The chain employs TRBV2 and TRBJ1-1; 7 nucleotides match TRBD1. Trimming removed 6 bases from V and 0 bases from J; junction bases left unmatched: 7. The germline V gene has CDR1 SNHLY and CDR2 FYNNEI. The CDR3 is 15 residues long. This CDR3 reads CASRPRGVMNTEAFF. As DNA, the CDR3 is TGTGCCAGCAGGCCCAGGGGGGTGATGAACACTGAAGCTTTCTTT.

CDR3 DNA: TGTGCCAGCAGCCCGCGAGGGAAAGGGACCACTGAAGCTTTCTTT. This encodes CASSPRGKGTTEAFF. V is TRBV7-2 and J is TRBJ1-1, with a tentative D call TRBD1 (5 bases). Germline V lookup: CDR1 SGHTA, CDR2 FQGNSA. Trimming shortened V by 5 bases and J by 4 bases, and 17 bases separated the two germline ends. The CDR3 contains 15 residues.

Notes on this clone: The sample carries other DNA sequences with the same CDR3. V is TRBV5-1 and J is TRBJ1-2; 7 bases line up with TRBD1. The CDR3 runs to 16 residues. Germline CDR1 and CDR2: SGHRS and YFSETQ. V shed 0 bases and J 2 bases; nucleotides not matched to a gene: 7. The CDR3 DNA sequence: TGCGCCAGCAGCTTGGCCCGACAGGGTGACAACTATGGCTACACCTTC. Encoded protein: CASSLARQGDNYGYTF.

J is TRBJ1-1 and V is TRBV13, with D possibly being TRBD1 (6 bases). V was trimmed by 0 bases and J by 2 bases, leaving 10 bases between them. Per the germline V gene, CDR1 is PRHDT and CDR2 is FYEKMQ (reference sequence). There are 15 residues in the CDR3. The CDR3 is CASSLGGTPNTEAFF. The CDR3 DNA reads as TGTGCCAGCAGCTTAGGTGGGACACCAAACACTGAAGCTTTCTTT.

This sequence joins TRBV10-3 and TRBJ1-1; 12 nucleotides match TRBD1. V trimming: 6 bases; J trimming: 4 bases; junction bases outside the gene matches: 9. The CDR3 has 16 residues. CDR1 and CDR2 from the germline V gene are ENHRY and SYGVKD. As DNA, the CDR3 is TGTGCCATCAGAGCGGGACAGGGGGCCTTGGGCACTGAAGCTTTCTTT. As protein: CAIRAGQGALGTEAFF.

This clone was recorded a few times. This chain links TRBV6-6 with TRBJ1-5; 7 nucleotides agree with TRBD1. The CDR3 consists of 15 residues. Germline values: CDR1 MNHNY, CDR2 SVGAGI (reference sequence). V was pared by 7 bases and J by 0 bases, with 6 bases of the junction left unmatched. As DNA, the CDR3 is TGTGCCAGCACACTCAGGGGGGCTAGCAATCAGCCCCAGCATTTT. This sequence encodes CASTLRGASNQPQHF.

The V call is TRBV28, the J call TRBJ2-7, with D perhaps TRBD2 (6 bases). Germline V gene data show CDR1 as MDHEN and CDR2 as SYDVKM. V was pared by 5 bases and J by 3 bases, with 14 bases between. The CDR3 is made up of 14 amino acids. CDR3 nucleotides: TGTGCCAGCAGTCCACCCGGGGGACTCTACGAGCAGTACGTC. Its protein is CASSPPGGLYEQYV.

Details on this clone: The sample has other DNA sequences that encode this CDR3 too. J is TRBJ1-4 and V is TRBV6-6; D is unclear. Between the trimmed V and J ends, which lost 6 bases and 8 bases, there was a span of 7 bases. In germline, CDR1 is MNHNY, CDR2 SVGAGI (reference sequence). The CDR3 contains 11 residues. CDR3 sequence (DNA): TGTGCCAGCAGGGGAGGGGAAAAACTGTTTTTT. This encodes CASRGGEKLFF.

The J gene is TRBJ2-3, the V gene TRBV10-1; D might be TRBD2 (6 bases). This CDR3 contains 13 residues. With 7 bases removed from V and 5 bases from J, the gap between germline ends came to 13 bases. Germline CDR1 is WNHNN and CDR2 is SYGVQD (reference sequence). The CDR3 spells CASTPLRGDTQYF. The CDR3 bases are TGCGCCAGCACCCCCCTGCGGGGAGATACGCAGTATTTT.

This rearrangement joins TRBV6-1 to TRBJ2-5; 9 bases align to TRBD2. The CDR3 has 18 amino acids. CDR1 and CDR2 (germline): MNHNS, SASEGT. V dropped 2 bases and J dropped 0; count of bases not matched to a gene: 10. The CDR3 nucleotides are TGTGCCAGCAGTGAACGGCGGGGGGGCCTGGGAGACCAAGAGACCCAGTACTTC. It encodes CASSERRGGLGDQETQYF.

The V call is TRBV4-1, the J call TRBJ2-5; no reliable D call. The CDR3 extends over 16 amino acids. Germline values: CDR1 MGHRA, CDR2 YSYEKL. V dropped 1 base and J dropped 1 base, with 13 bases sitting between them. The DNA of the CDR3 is TGCGCCAGCAGCCAAGTCGTCCAGCAAGCCCAAGAGACCCAGTACTTC. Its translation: CASSQVVQQAQETQYF.